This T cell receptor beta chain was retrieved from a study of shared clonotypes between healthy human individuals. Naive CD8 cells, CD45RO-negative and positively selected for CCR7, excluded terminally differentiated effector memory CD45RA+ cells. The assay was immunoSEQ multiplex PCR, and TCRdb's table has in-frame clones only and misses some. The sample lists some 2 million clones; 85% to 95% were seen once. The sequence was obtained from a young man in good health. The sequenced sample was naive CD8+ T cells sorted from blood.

The CDR3 protein is CASSLGQLYGYTF. The CDR3 region has the DNA TGTGCCAGCAGTCTGGGACAGCTTTATGGCTACACCTTC. This chain uses TRBV28 with TRBJ1-2, with 7 bases aligning to TRBD1. CDR3 length equals 13 residues. The germline V gene has CDR1 MDHEN and CDR2 SYDVKM. Unmatched junction bases numbered 5, after V lost 5 bases and J lost 5 bases.